These 8 T cell receptor beta chains were sequenced from one sample in a study of tumor-infiltrating lymphocytes in localized non-small cell lung cancer. Produced via immunoSEQ multiplex PCR; TCRdb's table is partial and in-frame only. The sample lists over 10,000 clones, about 78% seen once, with around 17% in the top ten. Sample: uninvolved lung tissue not adjacent to the tumor. Every receptor here comes from a human donor with non-small cell lung cancer.

This rearrangement joins TRBV7-8 to TRBJ1-3; 9 nucleotides match TRBD1. V lost 7 bases to trimming and J lost 9 bases; unmatched junction nucleotides: 10. The germline CDR1 and CDR2 sequences are SGHVS and FQNEAQ. The CDR3 sequence is 14 residues long. The CDR3, as DNA: TGTGCCAGCAAGAATGACGGGACAGGGCGCACCATATATTTT. Residues: CASKNDGTGRTIYF.

Only a few counts were recorded for this clone. This chain connects TRBV20-1 to TRBJ1-2; D is uncertain. V lost 2 bases and J 3 bases, leaving 4 bases between the germline ends. CDR3 length: 11 amino acids. Germline-derived CDR1 and CDR2 are DFQATT and SNEGSKA (reference sequence). This chain's CDR3 is CSARIDYGYTF. The CDR3 DNA is TGCAGTGCTAGAATCGACTATGGCTACACCTTC.

This clone appeared a few times. V and J are TRBV2 and TRBJ1-1, with a possible D match to TRBD1 (5 bases). The V end lost 6 bases, the J end lost 1 base, and 9 bases lay between the germline ends. Germline CDR1 reads SNHLY; CDR2 reads FYNNEI. The CDR3 is 13 amino acids. CDR3 in DNA: TGTGCCAGCAGCGAGGACACGAACACTGAAGCTTTCTTT. Its translation: CASSEDTNTEAFF.

The rearrangement joins TRBV28 to TRBJ1-3, with TRBD1 matching over 7 bases. The CDR3 runs 15 residues. Losses at the gene ends were 9 bases for V and 1 base for J; bases not matched to a gene: 9. The germline gives CDR1 MDHEN, CDR2 SYDVKM. CDR3 nucleotide sequence: TGTGCCAGTTCGGAGGCAGGGGGATCTGGAAACACCATATATTTT. This gives the protein CASSEAGGSGNTIYF.

The chain combines TRBV27 with TRBJ1-1; TRBD1 matches at 8 bases. The germline CDR1 and CDR2 sequences are MNHEY and SMNVEV (reference sequence). The CDR3 consists of 14 residues. V was pared by 2 bases and J by 4 bases, with 3 bases of the junction left unmatched. DNA of the CDR3: TGTGCCAGCAGTTTAACCAGGGGGCTCACTGAAGCTTTCTTT. Translated, it gives CASSLTRGLTEAFF.

This sequence joins TRBV11-2 and TRBJ1-5, with a weak D call TRBD1 (6 bases). Trimming shortened V by 5 bases and J by 1 base, and 15 bases separated the two germline ends. The CDR3 totals 16 residues. Germline CDR1 SGHAT, CDR2 FQNNGV. The CDR3 bases are TGTGCCAGCAGCCTCGAGGGGGGTGAGAGCAATCAGCCCCAGCATTTT. Protein: CASSLEGGESNQPQHF. Using reference TRBV11-2 and TRBJ1-5 for the parts outside the CDR3, the full variable domain is EAGVAQSPRYKIIEKRQSVAFWCNPISGHATLYWYQQILGQGPKLLIQFQNNGVVDDSQLPKDRFSAERLKGVDSTLKIQPAKLEDSAVYLCASSLEGGESNQPQHFGDGTRLSIL.

This clone was picked up one time. The chain is built from TRBV11-1 and TRBJ2-2; TRBD1 is a possible D gene (5 bases). Trimming stripped 5 bases from V and 5 bases from J, with 15 bases between. The CDR3 runs to 15 residues. Germline CDR1 is SGHAT and CDR2 is FQDESV (reference sequence). The CDR3 spells CASSPLLRETGELFF. As DNA, the CDR3 is TGTGCCAGCAGCCCACTACTCAGGGAAACCGGGGAGCTGTTTTTT.

The chain has TRBV6-5 and TRBJ1-2; D is uncertain. CDR1 and CDR2 (germline): MNHEY, SVGAGI. Trimming cost V 10 bases and J 6 bases, with 9 bases left between them. The CDR3 runs 10 residues. The CDR3, as DNA: TGTGCCACGGCCGGCGATGGCTACACCTTC. Protein product: CATAGDGYTF.